These 2 T cell receptor beta chains were sequenced from one sample in a study of control samples from healthy donors and cancer patients. Assay used: immunoSEQ multiplex PCR; TCRdb lists only in-frame clones, some missing. The table records 150,000 to 200,000 clones, around 91% of them present only once. Sequenced: blood. These receptors were taken from a woman under 40 in good health.

The chain joins TRBV5-5 to TRBJ2-3, with D uncertain. Germline values: CDR1 SGHKS, CDR2 YYEKEE (reference sequence). There are 14 residues in the CDR3. Trimming removed 0 bases from V and 2 bases from J, with 7 bases in between. The CDR3 spells CASSLGPNTDTQYF. The CDR3 DNA reads TGTGCCAGCAGCTTGGGTCCCAACACAGATACGCAGTATTTT.

The rearrangement links TRBV7-6 to TRBJ1-3, with TRBD1 matching over 8 bases. The CDR3 loop spans 16 amino acids. Germline V gene data show CDR1 as SGHVS and CDR2 as FNYEAQ. J lost 0 bases, V lost 2 bases, and 3 bases had no gene match. The CDR3 sequence: CASSLQGAGSGNTIYF. The CDR3 bases are TGTGCCAGCAGCTTACAGGGGGCCGGCTCTGGAAACACCATATATTTT.